The clone carrying this T cell receptor beta chain was seen repeatedly, ten times or more. RNA transcripts yielded amplified TCR beta CDR3 regions. RT-PCR was first run with HTBI primers, then multiplex PCR in a second round. TCRdb reanalysed the multiplex PCR reads using MiXCR and keeps one entry per CDR3 protein. The table has hundreds of thousands of distinct CDR3 sequences, under 15% seen once; the top ten hold 9.8%. The CDR3 has 18 amino acids. V shed 1 base, J shed 5 bases, and the junction held 14 bases outside the gene matches. The germline CDR1 and CDR2 sequences are SNHLY and FYNNEI. This sample was included in a study of Graves' ophthalmopathy and Graves' hyperthyroidism. About the research overall: The authors collected peripheral blood at initial diagnosis, before any treatment.

Moderate-to-severe activity, CAS ≥3, NOSPECS ≥4 and duration under 3 months were recorded for donors with ophthalmopathy. The genes are TRBV2 and TRBJ2-5; 9 bases are shared with TRBD2. The sequenced material came from blood. The sequence was collected from a woman aged 25 to 39 with Graves' ophthalmopathy. DNA of the CDR3: TGTGCCAGCAGTGAAGAGAACTTAGCGGGAGAAAGGTGGGAGACCCAGTACTTC. Translation gives CASSEENLAGERWETQYF.